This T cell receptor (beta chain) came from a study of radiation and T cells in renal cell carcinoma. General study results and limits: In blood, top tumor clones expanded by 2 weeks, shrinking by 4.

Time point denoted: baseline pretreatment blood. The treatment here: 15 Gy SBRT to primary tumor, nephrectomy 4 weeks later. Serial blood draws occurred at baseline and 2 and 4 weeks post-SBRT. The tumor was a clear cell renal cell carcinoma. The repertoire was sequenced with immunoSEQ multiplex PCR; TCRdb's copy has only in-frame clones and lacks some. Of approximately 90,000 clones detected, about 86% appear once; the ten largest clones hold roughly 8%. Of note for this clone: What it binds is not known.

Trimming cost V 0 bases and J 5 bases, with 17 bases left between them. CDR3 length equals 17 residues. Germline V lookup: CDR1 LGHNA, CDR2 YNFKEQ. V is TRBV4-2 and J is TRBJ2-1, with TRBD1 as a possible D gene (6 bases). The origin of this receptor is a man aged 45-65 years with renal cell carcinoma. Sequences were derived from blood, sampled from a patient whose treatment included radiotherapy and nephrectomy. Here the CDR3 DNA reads TGTGCCAGCAGCCAAGATAGGGGGAAGGTGGGTCACAATGAGCAGTTCTTC. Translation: CASSQDRGKVGHNEQFF.